What follows is one TCR beta chain and its context. The entry originates in a study of blood T cell repertoires in COVID-19. Study-level information: The study drew acute and convalescent COVID-19 samples from the United States, Italy and Spain. Nucleic acid was either cDNA or gDNA, and it came from T cells, B-cell-depleted T cells, or PBMCs.

In the authors' methods: Amplification with reference gene primers provided the estimates of nucleated cell counts. The assay was immunoSEQ multiplex PCR, and TCRdb's table has in-frame clones only and misses some. V, J and clone size are taken as reported in that table, and D and trimming were inferred from the DNA itself. The sample yields a few hundred thousand clones, around 83% seen once. Material for sequencing was peripheral blood. This TCR was sampled from a woman in her 40s who had recovered from COVID-19.

The chain's CDR3 is CASSSKYRGTYNEQFF. For the CDR3, the DNA is TGTGCCAGCAGCTCAAAATACAGGGGAACCTACAATGAGCAGTTCTTC. The J gene is TRBJ2-1, the V gene TRBV11-3; TRBD1 aligns across 7 bases. With V trimmed by 4 bases and J by 2 bases, 8 bases remained unmatched. CDR1 and CDR2 (germline): SGHNT, YENEEA. CDR3 length equals 16 residues.